These T cell receptor beta chains were read from a single sample in a study of identical twins. Each CDR3 protein gets one entry after TCRdb re-called the 5' RACE reads with MiXCR. The sample shows around 1.7 million distinct CDR3 sequences, around 29% of them seen only once. The sequencing sample was made of cord blood. These receptors were taken from a newborn girl in good health. Both conserved end residues are part of each CDR3. A D gene is named only where the DNA matches it firmly. Clone size is given for some rows only: seen once, a few or many times, or a class if the clone is expanded.

J: TRBJ1-2
D: TRBD1
V: TRBV5-6
size: -
CDR3: CASSWGLTGGYGYTF
DNA: TGTGCCAGCAGCTGGGGCCTGACAGGGGGCTATGGCTACACCTTC

J: TRBJ1-3
D: -
V: TRBV5-1
size: -
CDR3: CASSAVSGKGNTIYF
DNA: TGCGCCAGCAGCGCGGTGTCGGGGAAGGGAAACACCATATATTTT

J: TRBJ2-5
D: TRBD2
V: TRBV12-3/TRBV12-4
size: -
CDR3: CASSFTGTSNEQYF
DNA: TGTGCCAGCAGTTTCACCGGGACTAGCAATGAGCAGTACTTC

J: TRBJ2-7
D: TRBD2
V: TRBV20-1
size: many
CDR3: CSARATSGRTSYEQYF
DNA: TGCAGTGCTAGGGCGACTAGCGGGAGAACTTCCTACGAGCAGTACTTC

J: TRBJ2-3
D: -
V: TRBV10-3
size: -
CDR3: CAISGRDTLSGTDTQYF
DNA: TGTGCCATCAGTGGCCGGGACACGCTCTCGGGGACAGATACGCAGTATTTT

J: TRBJ1-6
D: -
V: TRBV6-2/TRBV6-3
size: -
CDR3: CASTPLGSYNSPLHF
DNA: TGTGCCAGCACACCGCTTGGCTCCTATAATTCACCCCTCCACTTT

J: TRBJ2-5
D: TRBD1
V: TRBV4-2
size: -
CDR3: CASSQVGTGETQYF
DNA: TGTGCCAGCAGCCAAGTAGGGACAGGAGAGACCCAGTACTTC

J: TRBJ2-7
D: -
V: TRBV27
size: few
CDR3: CASHREVSYEQYF
DNA: TGTGCCAGCCACAGGGAAGTATCCTACGAGCAGTACTTC

J: TRBJ2-7
D: -
V: TRBV29-1
size: many
CDR3: CSVGVTSYEQYF
DNA: TGCAGCGTTGGGGTCACCAGTTACGAGCAGTACTTC

J: TRBJ1-5
D: -
V: TRBV7-2
size: -
CDR3: CASSLALTGYQPQHF
DNA: TGTGCCAGCAGCTTAGCTTTAACAGGCTATCAGCCCCAGCATTTT

J: TRBJ1-5
D: TRBD1
V: TRBV28
size: -
CDR3: CASTTGDLQPQHF
DNA: TGTGCCAGCACAACAGGGGACCTTCAGCCCCAGCATTTT

J: TRBJ2-5
D: TRBD2
V: TRBV2
size: -
CDR3: CASSTRLAGTQETQYF
DNA: TGTGCCAGCTCAACCCGGCTAGCGGGGACCCAAGAGACCCAGTACTTC

J: TRBJ2-1
D: TRBD2
V: TRBV20-1
size: -
CDR3: CSASWAGGGSYNEQFF
DNA: TGCAGTGCTAGTTGGGCGGGAGGGGGATCCTACAATGAGCAGTTCTTC

J: TRBJ2-3
D: TRBD2
V: TRBV2
size: many
CDR3: CASSGRSGRRDTQYF
DNA: TGTGCCAGCAGTGGAAGAAGCGGGAGGAGAGATACGCAGTATTTT

J: TRBJ2-5
D: -
V: TRBV7-9
size: -
CDR3: CASSLERDRRRLIQETQYF
DNA: TGTGCCAGCAGCTTAGAGCGGGACAGACGGCGACTAATTCAAGAGACCCAGTACTTC

J: TRBJ2-1
D: -
V: TRBV7-6
size: -
CDR3: CASSTYRDQSNNEQFF
DNA: TGTGCCAGCAGCACATACCGGGACCAATCCAACAATGAGCAGTTCTTC

J: TRBJ1-2
D: -
V: TRBV6-1
size: -
CDR3: CAGSEAQGNYGYTF
DNA: TGTGCCGGCAGTGAAGCGCAGGGAAACTATGGCTACACCTTC